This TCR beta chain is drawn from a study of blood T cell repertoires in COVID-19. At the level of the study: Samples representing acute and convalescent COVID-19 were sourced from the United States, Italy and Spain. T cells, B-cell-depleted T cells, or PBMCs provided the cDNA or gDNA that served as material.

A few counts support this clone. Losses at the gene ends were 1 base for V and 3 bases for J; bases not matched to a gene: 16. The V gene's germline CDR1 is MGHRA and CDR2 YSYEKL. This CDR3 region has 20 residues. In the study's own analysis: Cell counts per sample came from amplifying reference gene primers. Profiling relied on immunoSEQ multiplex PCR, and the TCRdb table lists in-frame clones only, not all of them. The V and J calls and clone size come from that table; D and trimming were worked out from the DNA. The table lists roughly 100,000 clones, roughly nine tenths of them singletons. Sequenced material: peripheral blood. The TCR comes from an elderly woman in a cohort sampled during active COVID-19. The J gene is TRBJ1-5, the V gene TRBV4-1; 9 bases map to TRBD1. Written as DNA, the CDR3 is TGCGCCAGCAGCCAAGGTGGGGTAAGGTTCGGGACAGGGACCAATCAGCCCCAGCATTTT. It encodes CASSQGGVRFGTGTNQPQHF.